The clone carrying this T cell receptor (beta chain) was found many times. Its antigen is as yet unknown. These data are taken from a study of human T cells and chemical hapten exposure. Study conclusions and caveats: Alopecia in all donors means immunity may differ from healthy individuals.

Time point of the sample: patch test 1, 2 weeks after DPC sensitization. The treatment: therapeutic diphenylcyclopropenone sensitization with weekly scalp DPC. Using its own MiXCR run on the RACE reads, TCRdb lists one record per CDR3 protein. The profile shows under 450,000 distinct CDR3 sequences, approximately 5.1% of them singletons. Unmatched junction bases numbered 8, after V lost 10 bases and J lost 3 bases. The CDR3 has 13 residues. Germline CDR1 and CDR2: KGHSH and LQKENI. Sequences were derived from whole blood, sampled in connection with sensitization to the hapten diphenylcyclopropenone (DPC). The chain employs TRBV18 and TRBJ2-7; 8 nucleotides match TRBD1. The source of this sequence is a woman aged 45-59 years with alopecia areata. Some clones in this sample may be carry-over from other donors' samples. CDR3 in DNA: TGTGCCAACCCAGGGACAGGCGACTACGAGCAGTACTTC. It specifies CANPGTGDYEQYF.